Below, 17 T cell receptor beta chains from the same sample are listed, as sequenced in a study of cytomegalovirus exposure and HLA in healthy donors. PCR amplification relied on 60 Vbeta primers (plus 13 Jbeta primers). Assay: immunoSEQ multiplex PCR; the TCRdb copy retains only in-frame clones and omits some. The repertoire holds a few hundred thousand clones, with about 81% as singletons. The material sequenced was PBMCs. The receptors stem from a woman aged 60 to 75 in good health and CMV-seropositive.

V gene TRBV9 combines with J gene TRBJ2-2, with TRBD1 matching 10 bases. Germline trimming cut 4 bases from V and 6 bases from J; bases unmatched to any gene: 6. In germline, CDR1 is SGDLS, CDR2 YYNGEE. The CDR3 is 15 amino acids. The CDR3 here is CASSLTGGMAGELFF. As DNA, the CDR3 is TGTGCCAGCAGCTTGACAGGGGGCATGGCCGGGGAGCTGTTTTTT.

This clone was seen a single time. This rearrangement joins TRBV29-1 to TRBJ2-1, with 7 bases that match TRBD2. Germline V gene sequence: CDR1 SQVTM, CDR2 ANQGSEA. This CDR3 has 13 amino acids. V was pared by 7 bases and J by 8 bases, with 11 bases of the junction left unmatched. The CDR3 is CSARAGVVDEQFF. The CDR3 DNA reads as TGCAGCGCTAGGGCGGGAGTTGTGGATGAGCAGTTCTTC.

On this clone itself: Other DNA sequences in this sample translate to the same CDR3. The genes are TRBV12-5 and TRBJ2-1; D remains ambiguous. Trimming took off 2 bases at V and 6 bases at J, with 5 bases between the two ends. Per the germline V gene, CDR1 is LGHNT and CDR2 is FRNRAP. The CDR3 extends over 12 amino acids. In DNA, the CDR3 is TGTGCTAGTGGTTTGCCGGGCAATGAGCAGTTCTTC. As protein: CASGLPGNEQFF.

This clone came up once. This chain uses TRBV5-1 with TRBJ1-1, with D possibly TRBD1 on 6 matching bases. V gave up 4 bases and J gave up 5 bases, with 15 bases separating them. CDR1 is SGHRS, CDR2 YFSETQ, per germline. The CDR3 contains 14 residues. This CDR3 is CASSPFQGQTEAFF. The CDR3 DNA follows: TGCGCCAGCAGCCCCTTCCAAGGACAGACTGAAGCTTTCTTT.

This chain uses TRBV6-1 with TRBJ2-1; 8 bases align to TRBD1. V lost 3 bases, J lost 9 bases, and 10 bases stayed unmatched. This CDR3 comprises 15 residues. The germline CDR1 and CDR2 sequences are MNHNS and SASEGT. The CDR3 loop reads CASSDPDRVYGEQFF. CDR3 sequence (DNA): TGTGCCAGCAGTGACCCGGACAGGGTTTACGGTGAGCAGTTCTTC.

The rearrangement uses TRBV19 and TRBJ2-7; D is uncertain. Trimming took off 4 bases at V and 0 bases at J, with 10 bases between the two ends. Looked up from germline, CDR1 is LNHDA and CDR2 is SQIVND (reference sequence). CDR3 length: 14 residues. In DNA, the CDR3 is TGTGCCAGTAGTAGGCGGCCAGCCTCCTACGAGCAGTACTTC. This codes for CASSRRPASYEQYF.

On this clone itself: Relative to the germline gene, one junction end is altered; a read error may explain this. The J gene is TRBJ2-1, the V gene TRBV7-9, with D maybe TRBD2 (6 bases). This CDR3 is 14 amino acids long. Looked up from germline, CDR1 is SEHNR and CDR2 is FQNEAQ (reference sequence). In DNA form, the CDR3 reads TGTTCCAGCAGACCAAGCGGGCTTTACAATGAGCAGTTCTTC. Translating gives CSSRPSGLYNEQFF.

This sequence joins TRBV9 and TRBJ2-7; D uncertain. The CDR3 spans 15 residues. Trimming removed 0 bases at V and 4 bases at J, with 14 bases between. The germline V gene has CDR1 SGDLS and CDR2 YYNGEE. The CDR3 nucleotides read TGTGCCAGCAGCGTAGGGCAAGCGTTCGGATACGAGCAGTACTTC. Amino acids: CASSVGQAFGYEQYF.

V is TRBV28 and J is TRBJ2-2; no firm D call. Germline loops: CDR1 MDHEN, CDR2 SYDVKM. The V gene lost 6 bases and the J gene lost 4 bases, with 6 bases spanning the gap. The CDR3 spans 12 residues. The CDR3 coding sequence is TGTGCCAGCAGCCCTCCCACCGGGGAGCTGTTTTTT. This encodes CASSPPTGELFF. The complete variable domain, with remaining parts taken from reference TRBV28 and TRBJ2-2, reads DVKVTQSSRYLVKRTGEKVFLECVQDMDHENMFWYRQDPGLGLRLIYFSYDVKMKEKGDIPEGYSVSREKKERFSLILESASTNQTSMYLCASSPPTGELFFGEGSRLTVL.

To note about this clone: The CDR3 carries no conserved terminal phenylalanine or tryptophan, so it likely arises from a read error. The chain has TRBV27 and TRBJ1-5; possibly TRBD1 for D (5 bases). This CDR3 contains 18 residues. CDR1 and CDR2 (germline): MNHEY, SMNVEV (reference sequence). Trimming removed 5 bases from V and 0 bases from J, with 20 bases in between. CDR3 residues: CASSLYRPQGNSNQPQHL. CDR3 coding DNA: TGTGCCAGCAGTCTATACAGGCCTCAGGGCAATAGCAATCAGCCCCAGCATCTT.

CDR3 loop: CASSPMPGGTSGANVLTF. Here the CDR3 DNA reads TGTGCCAGCTCCCCAATGCCAGGGGGCACCTCTGGGGCCAACGTCCTGACTTTC. The chain recombines TRBV18 with TRBJ2-6, with 8 bases that match TRBD1. Germline CDR1 is KGHSH and CDR2 is LQKENI. The CDR3 length is 18 residues. V was pared by 6 bases and J by 0 bases, with 10 bases of the junction left unmatched.

J is TRBJ2-5 and V is TRBV27, with a weak D call TRBD2 (5 bases). The J call is doubtful: the DNA matches TRBJ2-7 better. Per germline, CDR1 MNHEY and CDR2 SMNVEV (reference sequence). The CDR3 covers 11 residues. DNA of the CDR3: TGTGCCACCCCGAGGGAAAACGAGCAGTACTTC. Translating gives CATPRENEQYF.

As DNA, the CDR3 is TGTGCCAGTAGTAGGAGGGTTTGGGACACTGAAGCTTTCTTT. Protein: CASSRRVWDTEAFF. The chain has TRBV19 and TRBJ1-1; D uncertain. The CDR3 totals 14 residues. Deletions cut 4 bases from V and 3 bases from J, with 12 bases between. The germline V gene has CDR1 LNHDA and CDR2 SQIVND (reference sequence).

This clone was detected a few times. This chain's CDR3 is CASSFSRGDEQFF. The CDR3 DNA sequence: TGCGCCAGCAGCTTCTCACGCGGGGATGAGCAGTTCTTC. The J gene is TRBJ2-1, the V gene TRBV4-1; D may be TRBD2 (6 bases). Germline assignment: CDR1 MGHRA and CDR2 YSYEKL. The CDR3 spans 13 residues. With 5 bases removed from V and 8 bases from J, the gap between germline ends came to 13 bases.

The chain combines TRBV6-5 with TRBJ2-7; 7 nucleotides line up with TRBD2. V lost 2 bases, J lost 6 bases, and 1 base stayed unmatched. Germline V gives CDR1 MNHEY, CDR2 SVGAGI. The CDR3 sequence is 12 residues long. This CDR3 reads CASSYRGSEQYF. The CDR3 DNA reads as TGTGCCAGCAGTTACCGCGGGAGCGAGCAGTACTTC.

The chain carries TRBV28 and TRBJ1-2; D is perhaps TRBD1 (5 bases). Looked up from germline, CDR1 is MDHEN and CDR2 is SYDVKM. Trimming removed 5 bases from V and 3 bases from J, with 13 bases in between. This CDR3 contains 14 residues. CDR3 residues: CASSPRRGYYGYTF. For the CDR3, the DNA is TGTGCCAGCAGTCCCCGGCGGGGGTACTATGGCTACACCTTC.

The chain carries TRBV11-2 and TRBJ1-1, with 8 bases matching TRBD1. The CDR3 totals 15 residues. Per the germline V gene, CDR1 is SGHAT and CDR2 is FQNNGV. The V gene end was trimmed by 5 bases and the J gene end by 3 bases; junction bases not matched to a gene: 8. Here the CDR3 DNA reads TGTGCCAGCAGCCGGACAGGGCCTAGGGACACTGAAGCTTTCTTT. It specifies CASSRTGPRDTEAFF.